This T cell receptor (beta chain) derives from a study of blood T cell repertoires in COVID-19. At the level of the study: Acute and convalescent COVID-19 specimens originated in the United States, Italy and Spain. PBMCs, B-cell-depleted T cells, or T cells were the source of the cDNA or gDNA that made up the material.

As processed by the authors: Estimation of nucleated cell counts was performed using reference gene primer amplification. Clones were sequenced by immunoSEQ multiplex PCR, and TCRdb holds only the in-frame ones, with some missing. V, J and clone size are taken as reported in that table, and D and trimming were inferred from the DNA itself. The sample contains hundreds of thousands of clones, around nine tenths of which appear only once. This receptor was identified in a man aged 65 to 85 with acute or convalescent COVID-19. What was sequenced was peripheral blood.

The DNA of the CDR3 is TGTGCCAGCAAGTCGGACCCGGGAGTCTATGGCTACACCTTC. Translated, it gives CASKSDPGVYGYTF. The genes are TRBV28 and TRBJ1-2; D call uncertain. The CDR3 runs 14 residues. In germline, CDR1 is MDHEN, CDR2 SYDVKM. Deletions cut 7 bases from V and 4 bases from J, with 16 bases between.